Listed below are T cell receptor beta chains from one sample, sequenced in a study of OX40 agonist ivuxolimab in advanced cancers. Sequencing was performed with immunoSEQ multiplex PCR; in TCRdb, only in-frame clones are kept and a portion is missing. The sample includes some 74,000 clones, about 85% of them seen just once. The source material was CD4+ or CD8+ T cells sorted from blood, sampled in a trial of the OX40 agonist ivuxolimab. Receptor source: an adult with an advanced solid tumor such as melanoma, head and neck, liver or kidney cancer. CDR3s include the opening cysteine and the closing phenylalanine or tryptophan.

v_call cdr3_aa
TRBV6-5 CASSSGIAKNIQYF
TRBV9 CASSAGQHTYEQYF
TRBV18 CASSRNRNTGELFF
TRBV2 CASSVLAGGSYNEQFF
TRBV10-3 CAISESDRGELFF
TRBV7-9 CASSLSVGGPLAKNIQYF
TRBV7-8 CASNSRGGRIDEQFF
TRBV5-6 CASSFGGEVYTEAFF
TRBV4-2 CASSQGRTTSRETQYF
TRBV11-3 CASTYPGWGAGGELFF
TRBV28 CASSFQGVITSSYNEQFF
TRBV2 CASRYRGRLEEKLFF
TRBV9 CASSGDSYTDTQYF
TRBV19 CASSAGTGGPQPGVSQHF
TRBV7-8 CASSLERYNEQFF
TRBV28 CASNDDLGDTQYF
TRBV5-1 CASSLGDTNEKLFF
TRBV9 CASSVAGNLQGARTEAFF
TRBV5-4 CASSWDNSYEQYF
TRBV27 CASSWAAQGYEQYF
TRBV5-1 CASSSAATDTQYF
TRBV28 CASSFSDRVSETQYF
TRBV30 CAWSWGGQADTEAFF
TRBV10-3 CAITSGNTEAFF
TRBV19 CASSISLARLPYNEQFF
TRBV14 CASSPWGSGSGEQFF
TRBV28 CASSLGQGETQYF
TRBV5-1 CASSFDGSSGTQYF
TRBV25-1 CASSEGWGETQYF
TRBV20-1 CTVRREQFF
TRBV7-6 CASSFLLRGSSYNEQFF
TRBV14 CASSQGYGPEGNEQFF
TRBV27 CASSRLLEGLTLF
TRBV5-6 CASSQKTGSRGYTF
TRBV15 CATSRDYNSPLHF
TRBV20-1 CSATRGNEQYF
TRBV28 CASSLWQGGRNTGNTIYF
TRBV11-1 CASSPEISYEQYF
TRBV28 CASRGVYPRPLHF
TRBV7-8 CASSNSGRDTQYF
TRBV5-1 CASSPGTGHIQYF
TRBV20-1 CSATTGDEQFF
TRBV6-5 CASKQGFSEQFF
TRBV4-1 CASSQVTSGYEQYF
TRBV10-3 CAISETDLVQYF
TRBV7-2 CASSRNRGPGEAFF